The clone carrying this TCR beta chain was detected once. The target antigen is unknown. V was trimmed by 4 bases and J by 2 bases, leaving 10 bases between them. This CDR3 comprises 14 residues. Germline CDR1 and CDR2: SGHRS and YFSETQ. The data are from a study of T cell responses to AZD1222 COVID-19 vaccine. Method: immunoSEQ multiplex PCR; TCRdb's copy keeps in-frame clones and lacks some. Seen here are approximately 74,000 clones, nearly 90% observed once, and the top ten hold approximately 1.3%. General observations from the study: After the peak T cell response, and only then, were repertoires sampled.

The sequences come from peripheral blood, collected 28 days after the second AZD1222 dose. The V and J genes are TRBV5-1 and TRBJ1-5; D perhaps matches TRBD1 (6 bases). This sequence originates from an adult who received the AZD1222 COVID-19 vaccine. The DNA of the CDR3 is TGCGCCAGCAGCGGGGGCGATGGCAATCAGCCCCAGCATTTT. Amino acids: CASSGGDGNQPQHF.